Below, one T cell receptor beta chain is given with its context. Its antigen is still unknown. These data belong to a study of blood T cells in healthy people across ages. The study's findings and limits: In older individuals, TCR beta diversity per million T cells was lower, falling roughly linearly with age.

The CDR3 is made up of 17 amino acids. CDR1 is WSHSY and CDR2 is SAAADI in the germline V gene. V dropped 8 bases and J dropped 1 base, with 18 bases sitting between them. A second about 6 to 12 cycle PCR used barcoded and J-beta primers. In TCRdb, the 5' RACE reads were re-called with MiXCR into one record per CDR3 protein. The sample lists 1.5 million to 2 million distinct CDR3 sequences; around 50% were seen once. Investigators took about 9.4 milliliters of peripheral blood from every donor. Samples had at least 7 million PBMCs isolated from them. The TCR was taken from a woman aged 40 to 50 in good health. Material: blood. The genes are TRBV10-2 and TRBJ2-6; the D gene is possibly TRBD2 (6 bases). This CDR3 is CASHSGVFSSGANVLTF. CDR3 DNA sequence: TGCGCCAGCCATTCGGGGGTTTTCTCTTCTGGGGCCAACGTCCTGACTTTC.